The source of this T cell receptor (beta chain) is a study of T-cell memory formation after mild COVID-19. Study-wide results and caveats: Whether day 37 second-wave clones are SARS-CoV-2-specific was not confirmed.

Each CDR3 protein is one row after TCRdb ran MiXCR on the 5' RACE reads. Of around 440,000 distinct CDR3 sequences in the sample, 18% were seen once. This clonotype showed up just a few times. The antigen is unknown. The junction had 14 bases not matched to a gene; V was cut back by 9 bases and J by 1 base. The CDR3 consists of 17 residues. The clonotype comes from an adult woman who had mild COVID-19 (a few samples of this study predate the infection). Cell type and time point are not known. The chain combines TRBV12-3 or TRBV12-4 with TRBJ1-1, with 10 nucleotides matching TRBD1. The material sequenced was PBMCs or a T cell subset sorted from them (not recorded which). The CDR3 region is CARSRGDRGFSNTEAFF. DNA of the CDR3: TGTGCCAGATCCCGCGGGGACAGGGGATTCTCGAACACTGAAGCTTTCTTT.